This is a list of T cell receptor beta chains from one sample in a study of graft-versus-host responses after intestinal transplantation. Some clones are missing from TCRdb's copy, which holds only in-frame ones; the method was immunoSEQ multiplex PCR. The sample carries about 15,000 clones, approximately 61% recorded once. The input for sequencing was ileum tissue, taken roughly 720 days after intestinal transplantation. These receptors were collected from a human patient who received an intestinal transplant, so some T cells may come from the graft donor. The CDR3 runs from the conserved cysteine through the conserved F or W.

TRBV6-5	TRBJ1-1	CASSADRMNTEAFF
TRBV30	TRBJ1-6	CAWDKGQAYNSPLHF
TRBV28	TRBJ1-5	CASSLAGQPQHF
TRBV5-8	TRBJ2-2	CASSLFRTGANTGELFF
TRBV19	TRBJ2-2	CASKGLAGGKTGELFF
TRBV18	TRBJ1-2	CASSPMMSPKGGAFGYGYTF
TRBV7-9	TRBJ1-6	CASSSWGNNSPLHF
TRBV5-3	TRBJ2-3	CARRHTTAASTDTQYF
TRBV19	TRBJ2-5	CASSPRTSGGVETQYF
TRBV7-9	TRBJ1-2	CASSLEGQGRESYGYTF
TRBV7-8	TRBJ2-1	CASSPYRVGSYNEQFF
TRBV9	TRBJ1-5	CASSPGQGEQPQHF
TRBV10-2	TRBJ1-2	CASSDLFGTGDGYTF
TRBV29-1	TRBJ2-2	CSVNAGNTGELFF
TRBV6-5	TRBJ1-2	CASSSSQTNYGYTF
TRBV6-5	TRBJ1-2	CASTRTGGLDYGYTF
TRBV7-2	TRBJ2-7	CASSLVRGKLPYEQYF
TRBV6-6	TRBJ1-2	CASSPTDNYGYTF
TRBV11-3	TRBJ1-1	CASSLVFYMNTEAFF
TRBV4-2	TRBJ1-2	CASRGRGRNYGYTF
TRBV30	TRBJ2-1	CAWSTGGASNEQFF
TRBV4-3	.	CASSRTKNYEQYF
TRBV6-5	TRBJ1-2	CASSSAGAYGYTF
TRBV18	TRBJ2-1	CASSQTHGGGNEQFF
TRBV7-2	TRBJ2-7	CASSPRDRDLGEQYF
TRBV30	TRBJ1-2	CAWSVTLEGRGGYTF
TRBV6-4	TRBJ2-1	CASTESATSEYNEQFF
TRBV27	TRBJ2-7	CASSLSGQGRTYEQYF
TRBV6-1	TRBJ1-2	CASSREGNYGYTF
TRBV2	TRBJ2-7	CASSPLYPSGDYYEQYF